What follows are 2 T cell receptor beta chains derived from one specimen sequenced in a study of T cells after yellow fever vaccination (dated by TCRdb to 2018 to 2020). Per the publication, the treatment or condition label means: live attenuated yellow fever vaccine strain. The method was 5' RACE. Data came from an Illumina HiSeq 2500. Through fastp at Q25 and MiXCR, TCRdb rebuilt clones from the public reads, retaining in-frame beta chains. A single entry per CDR3 protein holds the most common genes and DNA from its merged rows. The sample includes just under 600,000 distinct CDR3 sequences, with roughly 13% observed a single time. The ten largest clones represent around 15% of the sample. Material: PBMCs, obtained on the day of the yellow fever booster vaccination. All receptors derive from a man aged 30 to 45 who received the YFV17D yellow fever vaccine.

CDR3: CASSSGTGYNSPLHF. The CDR3 DNA follows: TGTGCCAGCAGCTCCGGGACAGGTTATAATTCACCCCTCCACTTT. The chain combines TRBV5-5 with TRBJ1-6; 8 nucleotides line up with TRBD1. Per the germline V gene, CDR1 is SGHKS and CDR2 is YYEKEE (reference sequence). This CDR3 comprises 15 residues. The ends lost 3 bases at V and 4 bases at J; junction bases unmatched: 3. Full variable domain (missing parts from reference TRBV5-5 and TRBJ1-6): DAGVTQSPTHLIKTRGQQVTLRCSPISGHKSVSWYQQVLGQGPQFIFQYYEKEERGRGNFPDRFSARQFPNYSSELNVNALLLGDSALYLCASSSGTGYNSPLHFGNGTRLTVT.

V and J are TRBV4-3 and TRBJ1-2; 8 bases match TRBD1. With V trimmed by 1 base and J by 1 base, 2 bases remained unmatched. The CDR3 is 15 amino acids. The germline V gene encodes CDR1 LGHNA and CDR2 YSLEER. CDR3 bases: TGCGCCAGCAGCCAAGTTGGACAGGGTAACTATGGCTACACCTTC. Residues: CASSQVGQGNYGYTF.